This T cell receptor beta chain originates from a study of PD-1 blockade in classical Hodgkin lymphoma (dated by TCRdb to the early 2020s). Regarding the study in general: Nivolumab dosing was 3 mg/kg intravenously every 2 weeks, continuing until either disease progression or unacceptable toxicity. The study used TCR beta sequencing and CyTOF to define a peripheral blood immune signature of response to PD-1 blockade in classical Hodgkin lymphoma. Results and caveats for the whole study, not just this receptor: Baseline TCR diversity was reported as lower in newly diagnosed patients than in healthy donors, and lower still in relapsed/refractory patients. CD4+ but not CD8+ TCR diversity rose significantly by C4D1 (p=0.0027 vs p=0.16), most apparent in complete responders (p=0.02). Trial patients achieving complete response had baseline diversity similar to newly diagnosed patients, whereas partial responders and progressors had significantly lower diversity. Only a single clinical trial cohort was studied, and what caused the repertoire differences, possibly disease activity or prior therapy, remained undefined. Lower diversity was observed in patients in whom nivolumab was started less than 1 year after ASCT, and these patients were excluded from later analyses so that confounding by immune reconstitution would be avoided.

As to this clone: Its antigen has not been determined. No much larger clonotype is one base removed from it; base qualities were not supplied.

Genomic DNA was extracted with the Qiagen DNeasy kit from unsorted PBMCs and from negatively selected CD4+ and CD8+ fractions. TCR beta CDR3 regions were amplified by immunoSEQ multiplex PCR using primers annealing to V and J segments. Amplification bias was minimized using a synthetic immune receptor repertoire, and residual bias was removed computationally after sequencing. As for how the authors treated the data: Custom Python scripts were used to quantify repertoire diversity as the Shannon entropy index. The unsorted, CD4+ and CD8+ repertoires were each analyzed separately, with the exception of combined analyses, where CD4+ and CD8+ sequences were merged in silico. Clonal expansion was defined as at least a 2-fold frequency increase after treatment relative to C1D1, with a pseudocount of 0.5 for undetected baseline clones. Singleton clones were defined as clones with 0 or 1 copy at C1D1, and non-singleton clones were defined as clones with 2 or more copies. Clones expanded in unsorted samples were annotated as CD4+, CD8+ or unknown by matching protein sequences in sorted samples from the same patient. Wilcoxon tests were applied to paired samples to test diversity changes from C1D1 to C4D1. As stored in TCRdb, this immuneACCESS dataset retains in-frame rearrangements with V and J assigned. A fraction of the clones does not appear; measured against another copy, unresolved V genes explain less than half of the discrepancy, and the remainder lacks a known reason. Clone size and the V and J calls come from that table; the DNA yielded D and trimming. The sample table contains some 93,000 clones; only one count was recorded for 80% to 90% of them. Roughly 10% of the sample is in the top ten clones.

The CDR3 measures 13 amino acids from cysteine to phenylalanine. Just CDR3 DNA is preserved here, 39 bases in frame from base 1. Taken from the germline V gene, the CDR1 and CDR2 loops are MNHNS and SASEGT. The V and J ends are trimmed by 4 bases and 8 bases, leaving 14 bases between them. This specimen's time point label, per the study, means: cycle 2 day 1 (C2D1) of nivolumab. All trial patients had relapsed after autologous stem cell transplantation, with cohorts A, B and C differing in prior brentuximab vedotin exposure. The trial cohort was composed of 55 to 65 patients with relapsed/refractory classical Hodgkin lymphoma, for whom complete response, partial response or progressive disease was recorded as best overall response. Single-agent nivolumab was administered to trial patients in the multi-cohort phase II CheckMate 205 trial. An independent review committee assessed best overall response by applying the 2007 International Working Group response criteria. PBMCs from the trial were collected at three points: immediately before nivolumab initiation (C1D1), and during therapy at cycle 2 day 1 and cycle 4 day 1. Peripheral blood was collected in 8 mL Vacutainer Cell Preparation Tubes, from which PBMCs were isolated by centrifugation and then cryopreserved.

This receptor was obtained from a human donor with classical Hodgkin lymphoma. The material was peripheral blood mononuclear cells (PBMCs), obtained before the second cycle of nivolumab. The rearranged chain carries TRBV6-1 and TRBJ1-2, and the D gene may be TRBD1, 6 bases matching. The CDR3 loop reads CASSVAGAGGYTF. The DNA reads as follows: TGTGCCAGCAGTGTCGCAGGGGCGGGGGGCTACACCTTC.